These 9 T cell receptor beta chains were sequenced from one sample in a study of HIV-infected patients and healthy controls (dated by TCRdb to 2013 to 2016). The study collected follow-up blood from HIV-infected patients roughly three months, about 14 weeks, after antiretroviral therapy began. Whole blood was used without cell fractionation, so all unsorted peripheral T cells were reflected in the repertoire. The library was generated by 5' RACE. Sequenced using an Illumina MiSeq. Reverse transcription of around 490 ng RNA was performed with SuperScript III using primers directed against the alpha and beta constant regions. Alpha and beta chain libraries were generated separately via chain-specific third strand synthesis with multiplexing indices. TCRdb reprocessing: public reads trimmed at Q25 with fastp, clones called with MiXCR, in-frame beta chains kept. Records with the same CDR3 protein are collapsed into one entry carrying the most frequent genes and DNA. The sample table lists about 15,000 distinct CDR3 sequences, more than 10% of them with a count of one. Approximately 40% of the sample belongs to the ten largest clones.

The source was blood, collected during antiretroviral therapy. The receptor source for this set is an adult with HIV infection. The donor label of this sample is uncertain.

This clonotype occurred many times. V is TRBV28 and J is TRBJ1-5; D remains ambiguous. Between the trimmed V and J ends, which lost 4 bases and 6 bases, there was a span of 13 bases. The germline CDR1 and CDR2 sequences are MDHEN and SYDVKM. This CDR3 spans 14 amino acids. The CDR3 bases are TGTGCCAGCAGTTATAGGGCTCCGAGTCAGCCCCAGCATTTT. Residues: CASSYRAPSQPQHF.

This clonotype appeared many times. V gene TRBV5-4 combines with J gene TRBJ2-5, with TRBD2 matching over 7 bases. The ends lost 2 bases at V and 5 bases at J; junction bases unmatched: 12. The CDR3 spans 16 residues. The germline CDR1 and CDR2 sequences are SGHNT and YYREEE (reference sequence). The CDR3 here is CASSFDRELAKETQYF. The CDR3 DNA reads TGTGCCAGCAGCTTTGACCGTGAACTAGCGAAGGAGACCCAGTACTTC. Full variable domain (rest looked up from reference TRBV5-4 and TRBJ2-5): ETGVTQSPTHLIKTRGQQVTLRCSSQSGHNTVSWYQQALGQGPQFIFQYYREEENGRGNFPPRFSGLQFPNYSSELNVNALELDDSALYLCASSFDRELAKETQYFGPGTRLLVL.

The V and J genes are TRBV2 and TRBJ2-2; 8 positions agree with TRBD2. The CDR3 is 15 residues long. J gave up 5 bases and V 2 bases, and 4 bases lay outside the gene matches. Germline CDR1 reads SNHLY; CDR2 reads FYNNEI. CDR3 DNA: TGTGCCAGCAGTGAACGGGGGGGTGGGACCGGGGAGCTGTTTTTT. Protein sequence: CASSERGGGTGELFF.

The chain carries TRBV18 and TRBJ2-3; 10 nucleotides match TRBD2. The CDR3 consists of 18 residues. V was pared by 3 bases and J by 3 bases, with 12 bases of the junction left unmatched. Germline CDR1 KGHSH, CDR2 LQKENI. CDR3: CASSPRSASGRGTDTQYF. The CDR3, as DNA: TGTGCCAGCTCACCGCGAAGCGCTAGCGGGAGAGGGACAGATACGCAGTATTTT.

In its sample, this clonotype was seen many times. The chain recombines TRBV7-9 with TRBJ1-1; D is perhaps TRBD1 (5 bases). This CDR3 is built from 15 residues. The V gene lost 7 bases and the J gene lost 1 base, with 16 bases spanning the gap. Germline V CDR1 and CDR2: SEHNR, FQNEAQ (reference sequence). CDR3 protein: CASTPPGLRNTEAFF. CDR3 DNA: TGTGCCAGCACCCCCCCGGGACTGAGGAACACTGAAGCTTTCTTT.

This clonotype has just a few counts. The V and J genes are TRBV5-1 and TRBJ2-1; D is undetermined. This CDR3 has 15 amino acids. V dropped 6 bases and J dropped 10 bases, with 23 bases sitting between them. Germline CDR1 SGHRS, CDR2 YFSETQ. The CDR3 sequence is CASTRLRADVEEQFF. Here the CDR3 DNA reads TGCGCCAGCACCAGGCTCCGTGCCGACGTTGAAGAGCAGTTCTTC.

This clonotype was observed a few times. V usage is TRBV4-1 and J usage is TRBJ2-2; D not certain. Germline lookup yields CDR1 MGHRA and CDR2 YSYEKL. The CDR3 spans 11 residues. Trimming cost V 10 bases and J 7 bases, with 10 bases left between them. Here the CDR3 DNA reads TGCGCCACCTTAATTGACGGGGAGCTGTTTTTT. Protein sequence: CATLIDGELFF.

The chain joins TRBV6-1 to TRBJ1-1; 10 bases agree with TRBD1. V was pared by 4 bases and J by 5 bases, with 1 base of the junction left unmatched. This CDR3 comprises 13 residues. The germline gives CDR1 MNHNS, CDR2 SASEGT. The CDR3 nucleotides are TGTGCCAGCAGTGCGGGACAGGGGACTGAAGCTTTCTTT. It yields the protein CASSAGQGTEAFF.

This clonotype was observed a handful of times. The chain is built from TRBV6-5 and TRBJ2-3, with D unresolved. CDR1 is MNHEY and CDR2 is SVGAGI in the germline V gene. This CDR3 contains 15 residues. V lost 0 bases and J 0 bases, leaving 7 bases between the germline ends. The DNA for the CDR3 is TGTGCCAGCAGTTACTCCCCGACTAGCACAGATACGCAGTATTTT. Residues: CASSYSPTSTDTQYF.